This T cell receptor beta chain stems from a study of OX40 agonist ivuxolimab in advanced cancers. TCRdb's table, derived via immunoSEQ multiplex PCR, lists solely in-frame clones and lacks some. This repertoire shows 77,000 or so clones, 92% found once; its top ten account for over 7.5%. This clone has only a few counts. V lost 0 bases and J 7 bases, leaving 13 bases between the germline ends. The CDR3 loop spans 16 amino acids. The germline gives CDR1 MNHNY, CDR2 SVGAGI (reference sequence). The receptor's source is an adult with an advanced solid tumor such as melanoma, head and neck, liver or kidney cancer. The source was CD4+ or CD8+ T cells sorted from blood, collected in a trial of the OX40 agonist ivuxolimab. This rearrangement joins TRBV6-6 to TRBJ1-6, with a tentative D call TRBD1 (6 bases). The CDR3 spells CASSYSLDSPNSPLHF. CDR3 nucleotides: TGTGCCAGCAGTTACTCCCTGGACAGTCCCAATTCACCCCTCCACTTT.